Reported below is one T cell receptor (beta chain). TCRdb's copy holds only in-frame clones and misses some; the assay was immunoSEQ multiplex PCR. This sample yields more than 85,000 clones, of which about 91% are seen a single time; 2% to 3% belongs to the top ten. The data originate from a study of control samples from healthy donors and cancer patients. Source material: blood. This TCR was sampled from a woman aged 18-29 years in good health.

The CDR3 sequence is CASRDGTDTQYF. For the CDR3, the DNA is TGTGCCAGCAGGGATGGAACAGATACGCAGTATTTT. The chain has TRBV2 and TRBJ2-3; D gene ambiguous. Germline-derived CDR1 and CDR2 are SNHLY and FYNNEI. Trimming removed 6 bases at V and 3 bases at J, with 7 bases between. The CDR3 loop spans 12 amino acids. Based on the CDR3 plus reference TRBV2 and TRBJ2-3, the full variable domain is EPEVTQTPSHQVTQMGQEVILRCVPISNHLYFYWYRQILGQKVEFLVSFYNNEISEKSEIFDDQFSVERPDGSNFTLKIRSTKLEDSAMYFCASRDGTDTQYFGPGTRLTVL.